What follows are 19 T cell receptor beta chains derived from one specimen sequenced in a study of Ad26.COV2.S vaccination and SARS-CoV-2 variants. Data came from immunoSEQ multiplex PCR; TCRdb stores just in-frame clones and leaves some out. Here the sample spans around 320,000 clones, around 85% being singletons. Treatment noted: over 15 received Ad26.COV2.S at low or high dose, single or two shots; roughly five received placebo; per-sample allocation not given. Specimens were obtained on day 63 following the first vaccine or placebo injection. The sequences come from peripheral blood, collected in a trial of Ad26.COV2.S vaccine versus placebo. The receptors come from a person aged 18-60 years who received the Ad26.COV2.S COVID-19 vaccine or a placebo.

This sequence joins TRBV7-3 and TRBJ1-1; D perhaps matches TRBD1 (6 bases). The CDR3 is 15 amino acids. The V end was cut by 0 bases, the J end by 3 bases, with 11 bases between. Germline V gene sequence: CDR1 SGHTA, CDR2 FQGTGA. This chain's CDR3 is CASSLTGAEDTEAFF. CDR3 DNA: TGTGCCAGCAGCTTAACGGGGGCAGAGGACACTGAAGCTTTCTTT.

This clone has more than one count but fewer than ten. This chain joins TRBV19 and TRBJ2-7; D might be TRBD1 (6 bases). Germline CDR1 is LNHDA and CDR2 is SQIVND (reference sequence). Deletions cut 2 bases from V and 1 base from J, with 9 bases between. There are 14 residues in the CDR3. The CDR3: CASSISTGSYEQYF. CDR3 nucleotides: TGTGCCAGTAGTATATCTACAGGGTCCTACGAGCAGTACTTC.

The V call is TRBV5-1, the J call TRBJ1-1; maybe TRBD1 (5 bases). Germline CDR1 SGHRS, CDR2 YFSETQ. Trimming took off 6 bases at V and 1 base at J, with 16 bases between the two ends. CDR3 length: 15 amino acids. DNA for the CDR3: TGCGCCAGCACCTTTGGATCGGGGCAGAACACTGAAGCTTTCTTT. Its protein product is CASTFGSGQNTEAFF.

J is TRBJ2-2 and V is TRBV4-2; D possibly corresponds to TRBD1 (5 bases). The V end lost 4 bases, the J end lost 7 bases, and 16 bases lay between the germline ends. Per germline, CDR1 LGHNA and CDR2 YNFKEQ. This CDR3 region has 15 residues. CDR3 DNA: TGTGCCAGCAGCCCGGATCAAGGGGATCACGGGGAGCTGTTTTTT. Translated, it gives CASSPDQGDHGELFF.

This clone occurred once. The rearrangement joins TRBV11-2 to TRBJ1-1; D is possibly TRBD1 (6 bases). Trimming shortened V by 1 base and J by 1 base, and 10 bases separated the two germline ends. The CDR3 contains 15 residues. Germline V CDR1 and CDR2: SGHAT, FQNNGV. As DNA, the CDR3 is TGTGCCAGCAGCTTAGGGGGGCAGGAGAACACTGAAGCTTTCTTT. Encoded protein: CASSLGGQENTEAFF.

This chain links TRBV4-1 with TRBJ2-3, with TRBD2 identical over 7 bases. The CDR3 is 15 amino acids. From germline, CDR1 is MGHRA and CDR2 YSYEKL. V trimming: 4 bases; J trimming: 6 bases; junction bases outside the gene matches: 10. DNA for the CDR3: TGCGCCAGCAGCCGAGCGGGGAGAGGGGTGGATACGCAGTATTTT. This codes for CASSRAGRGVDTQYF.

V and J are TRBV10-3 and TRBJ1-1, with 7 bases lining up with TRBD1. Germline V CDR1 and CDR2: ENHRY, SYGVKD. This CDR3 spans 14 amino acids. The junction had 5 bases not matched to a gene; V was cut back by 7 bases and J by 0 bases. The CDR3 DNA reads as TGTGCCATCAATAGGGACAGCCTGAACACTGAAGCTTTCTTT. Translating gives CAINRDSLNTEAFF.

This clone has only one observation. The chain joins TRBV5-1 to TRBJ1-1; 7 nucleotides match TRBD1. Germline lookup yields CDR1 SGHRS and CDR2 YFSETQ. J gave up 2 bases and V 0 bases, and 10 bases lay outside the gene matches. The CDR3 is made up of 17 amino acids. DNA for the CDR3: TGCGCCAGCAGCTTGGGACCTCGACAGGGAGGAAACACTGAAGCTTTCTTT. Translating gives CASSLGPRQGGNTEAFF. The variable domain in full, with the rest retrieved from reference TRBV5-1 and TRBJ1-1, is KAGVTQTPRYLIKTRGQQVTLSCSPISGHRSVSWYQQTPGQGLQFLFEYFSETQRNKGNFPGRFSGRQFSNSRSEMNVSTLELGDSALYLCASSLGPRQGGNTEAFFGQGTRLTVV.

The chain recombines TRBV5-4 with TRBJ2-1, with 10 bases fitting TRBD1. The CDR3 is 13 residues long. CDR1 and CDR2 (germline): SGHNT, YYREEE (reference sequence). J gave up 6 bases and V 4 bases, and 1 base lay outside the gene matches. The DNA for the CDR3 is TGTGCCAGCAGCCGGGACAGGGGCAATGAGCAGTTCTTC. It yields the protein CASSRDRGNEQFF.

This chain connects TRBV28 to TRBJ1-4, with D possibly TRBD1 on 5 matching bases. V was trimmed by 5 bases and J by 5 bases, leaving 12 bases between them. CDR1 is MDHEN and CDR2 is SYDVKM in the germline V gene. The CDR3 consists of 14 residues. CDR3 in DNA: TGTGCCAGCAGTGCGCGAGGGACCAATGAAAAACTGTTTTTT. Translation gives CASSARGTNEKLFF.

The gene calls are TRBV27 and TRBJ1-5; the D gene is possibly TRBD1 (5 bases). Trimming pared 4 bases from V and 2 bases from J, leaving 12 bases between. The CDR3 loop spans 15 amino acids. From germline, CDR1 is MNHEY and CDR2 SMNVEV (reference sequence). DNA for the CDR3: TGTGCCAGCAGTTCATCGGGGCTCGGCAATCAGCCCCAGCATTTT. Translation: CASSSSGLGNQPQHF.

A single count supports this clone. The CDR3 region is CASSFRQGLRDTQYF. The CDR3 DNA reads as TGTGCCAGCAGCTTTCGACAGGGTCTCCGGGATACGCAGTATTTT. The chain couples TRBV11-3 to TRBJ2-3, with 7 nucleotides matching TRBD1. V lost 3 bases and J lost 6; bases outside the gene matches: 9. This CDR3 contains 15 residues. The germline V gene has CDR1 SGHNT and CDR2 YENEEA. Drawing the rest from reference TRBV11-3 and TRBJ2-3, the complete variable domain is EAGVVQSPRYKIIEKKQPVAFWCNPISGHNTLYWYLQNLGQGPELLIRYENEEAVDDSQLPKDRFSAERLKGVDSTLKIQPAELGDSAVYLCASSFRQGLRDTQYFGPGTRLTVL.

The chain couples TRBV6-5 to TRBJ1-1, with 8 bases aligning to TRBD1. The CDR3 loop spans 15 amino acids. CDR1 and CDR2 from the germline V gene are MNHEY and SVGAGI. J was trimmed by 5 bases and V by 5 bases; bases with no gene match: 10. This CDR3 reads CASSRKTWTGTEAFF. The DNA of the CDR3 is TGTGCCAGCAGTCGAAAGACCTGGACAGGGACTGAAGCTTTCTTT.

The V call is TRBV19, the J call TRBJ1-5, with TRBD1 as a possible D gene (6 bases). Trimming took off 7 bases at V and 0 bases at J, with 13 bases between the two ends. Germline loops: CDR1 LNHDA, CDR2 SQIVND (reference sequence). The CDR3 sequence is 15 residues long. The DNA for the CDR3 is TGTGCCAGTACCCAGGGGTCTTATAGCAATCAGCCCCAGCATTTT. This sequence encodes CASTQGSYSNQPQHF.

Comment on this clone: At the DNA level, this CDR3 is encoded by other sequences in the same sample as well. The chain is built from TRBV28 and TRBJ2-6; the D is unclear. V was shortened by 8 bases and J by 0 bases, with 8 bases between the two germline ends. Per germline, CDR1 MDHEN and CDR2 SYDVKM. This CDR3 has 14 residues. CDR3 amino acids: CASSLHSGANVLTF. The CDR3 DNA follows: TGTGCCAGCTCCCTCCACTCTGGGGCCAACGTCCTGACTTTC.

This clone has a handful of counts. This chain uses TRBV7-3 with TRBJ2-2; 8 nucleotides match TRBD1. The CDR3 runs 16 residues. CDR1 and CDR2 (germline): SGHTA, FQGTGA. The J segment lost 4 bases and the V segment lost 1 base, leaving 5 bases of the junction unmatched. The CDR3 region is CASSLMQGALTGELFF. CDR3 nucleotides: TGTGCCAGCAGCTTAATGCAGGGGGCGCTCACCGGGGAGCTGTTTTTT.

The chain couples TRBV6-9 to TRBJ2-1; D perhaps matches TRBD2 (6 bases). CDR3 length equals 13 residues. Germline loops: CDR1 MNHGY, CDR2 SVAAGI. V was clipped by 4 bases and J by 12 bases, with 16 bases between them. In DNA, the CDR3 is TGTGCCAGCAGTTTCCGCGAGCCGCGGGGGCAGTTCTTC. Its translation is CASSFREPRGQFF.

A word on this clone: This sample includes further DNA sequences coding for the same CDR3. CDR3 protein: CASSLVGGGDTQYF. The CDR3 bases are TGCGCCAGCAGCTTGGTAGGAGGTGGAGATACGCAGTATTTT. This chain uses TRBV5-1 with TRBJ2-3, with D possibly matching TRBD2 (5 bases). This CDR3 is built from 14 residues. V was shortened by 0 bases and J by 5 bases, with 10 bases between the two germline ends. Germline CDR1 and CDR2: SGHRS and YFSETQ. The variable domain in full, completed from reference TRBV5-1 and TRBJ2-3, reads KAGVTQTPRYLIKTRGQQVTLSCSPISGHRSVSWYQQTPGQGLQFLFEYFSETQRNKGNFPGRFSGRQFSNSRSEMNVSTLELGDSALYLCASSLVGGGDTQYFGPGTRLTVL.

V and J are TRBV6-5 and TRBJ1-1, with D possibly TRBD1 on 5 matching bases. Germline CDR1 reads MNHEY; CDR2 reads SVGAGI. Trimming stripped 5 bases from V and 1 base from J, with 11 bases between. CDR3 length: 14 amino acids. CDR3 residues: CASSRGTENTEAFF. CDR3 nucleotide sequence: TGTGCCAGCAGTCGAGGGACGGAGAACACTGAAGCTTTCTTT.